The rows below give T cell receptor beta chains drawn from one sample of a study of cytomegalovirus exposure and HLA in healthy donors. The table came from immunoSEQ multiplex PCR; TCRdb's copy has only in-frame clones and leaves some out. Of 35,000 to 45,000 clones listed, approximately 82% are singletons. Source material: PBMCs. The receptors shown here come from a woman between 18 and 29 years old in good health and CMV-seropositive. CDR3s include the opening cysteine and the closing phenylalanine or tryptophan. A D gene is named only where the DNA matches it firmly. The size entry is marked missing in some rows and otherwise reads once, few, many or a size class.

D,V,J,size,CDR3,DNA
TRBD1,TRBV6-1,TRBJ1-1,.,CASSEGQGVSTEAFF,TGTGCCAGCAGCGAGGGACAGGGGGTGAGCACTGAAGCTTTCTTT
.,TRBV25-1,TRBJ2-2,.,CASNSNVGELFF,TGTGCCAGTAACTCCAACGTCGGGGAGCTGTTTTTT
.,TRBV13,TRBJ2-7,.,CASSPQGSYEQYF,TGTGCCAGCAGCCCACAGGGATCCTACGAGCAGTACTTC
.,TRBV21-1,TRBJ1-6,.,CASTTMEGYNSPLHF,TGTGCCAGCACCACTATGGAGGGATATAATTCACCCCTCCACTTT
TRBD2,TRBV5-1,TRBJ2-1,.,CASSFWGEGSYNEQFF,TGCGCCAGCAGCTTTTGGGGGGAGGGATCCTACAATGAGCAGTTCTTC
.,TRBV19,TRBJ1-5,.,CASSIQGGQPQHF,TGTGCCAGTAGTATACAGGGAGGCCAGCCCCAGCATTTT
TRBD1,TRBV2,TRBJ1-1,.,CASSARGGIGYTEAFF,TGTGCCAGCAGTGCGCGAGGGGGCATCGGATACACTGAAGCTTTCTTT
.,TRBV6-8,TRBJ1-2,.,CASSLGHTDYGYTF,TGTGCCAGCAGCCTGGGACATACGGACTATGGCTACACCTTC
TRBD1,TRBV6-1,TRBJ1-2,.,CASSERTGEGYGYTF,TGTGCCAGCAGTGAAAGGACAGGGGAGGGCTATGGCTACACCTTC
.,TRBV4-2,TRBJ2-1,.,CASSHSRSYNEQFF,TGTGCCAGCAGCCACTCTAGGTCCTACAATGAGCAGTTCTTC
.,TRBV7-9,TRBJ1-1,few,CASSLSPGTEAFF,TGTGCCAGCAGCTTATCTCCGGGGACTGAAGCTTTCTTT
TRBD1,TRBV19,TRBJ2-7,.,CASSIGTGGYEQYF,TGTGCCAGTAGTATTGGGACAGGGGGCTACGAGCAGTACTTC
.,TRBV15,TRBJ1-5,.,CATSRFLQGQPQHF,TGTGCCACCAGCAGATTTTTACAGGGTCAGCCCCAGCATTTT
TRBD2,TRBV7-2,TRBJ2-2,.,CASSLLLAGNTGELFF,TGTGCCAGCAGCTTACTACTAGCGGGAAACACCGGGGAGCTGTTTTTT
TRBD1,TRBV4-1,TRBJ1-2,.,CASSQARGQGASGYTF,TGCGCCAGCAGCCAAGCTAGGGGACAGGGGGCGAGTGGCTACACCTTC
TRBD2,TRBV9,TRBJ2-1,.,CASSRWSGNYNEQFF,TGTGCCAGCAGCCGGTGGAGCGGGAATTACAATGAGCAGTTCTTC
TRBD2,TRBV30,TRBJ2-5,.,CAWSVGQLAGGETQYF,TGTGCCTGGAGTGTAGGCCAACTAGCGGGGGGAGAGACCCAGTACTTC
.,TRBV4-2,TRBJ1-1,.,CASGVSGAYTEAFF,TGTGCCAGCGGAGTCTCTGGCGCCTACACTGAAGCTTTCTTT
.,TRBV5-6,TRBJ2-2,.,CASSWVGAGELFF,TGTGCCAGCAGCTGGGTAGGGGCCGGGGAGCTGTTTTTT
.,TRBV5-6,TRBJ1-4,few,CASSLFSYSGINEKLFF,TGTGCCAGCAGCTTGTTTTCCTATTCAGGGATTAATGAAAAACTGTTTTTT